These T cell receptor beta chains were read from a single sample in a study of CD8 T cells in ankylosing spondylitis. Each CDR3 protein gets one entry after TCRdb re-called the 5' RACE reads with MiXCR. The sample gives 200,000 to 250,000 distinct CDR3 sequences, about 7% of which show up once; about 14% is in the top ten. Source material: blood, either unsorted or a sorted T cell fraction (not recorded which). These receptors were obtained from a male donor with ankylosing spondylitis. CDR3s leave out the opening cysteine and the closing phenylalanine or tryptophan. Fields, in order: V gene, clone size, CDR3 protein. Rows may omit the clone size; those that give it use once, few, many or a size class.

v_gene: TRBV12-3/TRBV12-4
abundance: many
CDR3aa: ASSFVTGELF

v_gene: TRBV12-3/TRBV12-4
abundance: many
CDR3aa: ASSLAPPAFYEQY

v_gene: TRBV27
abundance: many
CDR3aa: ASSARGLAEGGQPQH

v_gene: TRBV29-1
abundance: many
CDR3aa: SVEEWTGTYNEQF

v_gene: TRBV6-5
abundance: many
CDR3aa: ASSYGIQGSEQY

v_gene: TRBV12-3/TRBV12-4
abundance: -
CDR3aa: ASIRGAYEGEQF

v_gene: TRBV4-2
abundance: many
CDR3aa: ASSHLGKGEQF

v_gene: TRBV5-1
abundance: many
CDR3aa: ASSQDMGLPYGYT

v_gene: TRBV29-1
abundance: -
CDR3aa: SVRGGLAGGPGSYEQY

v_gene: TRBV12-3/TRBV12-4
abundance: few
CDR3aa: ASSLAPPEDGYT

v_gene: TRBV7-2
abundance: many
CDR3aa: ASSLGRANTGELF

v_gene: TRBV15
abundance: many
CDR3aa: ATSNPKDSSTDTQY

v_gene: TRBV7-2
abundance: few
CDR3aa: ASSFGTRGAIQY

v_gene: TRBV10-3
abundance: many
CDR3aa: AISPTFMNTEAF

v_gene: TRBV6-5
abundance: -
CDR3aa: ASSYSTGEVNTGELF

v_gene: TRBV6-5
abundance: many
CDR3aa: ASSSRLGGYNEQF

v_gene: TRBV19
abundance: few
CDR3aa: ASSYRDRELNEQF

v_gene: TRBV7-2
abundance: few
CDR3aa: ASSLSFGQEKGAF

v_gene: TRBV30
abundance: few
CDR3aa: AWSPGQGATGYT

v_gene: TRBV7-9
abundance: many
CDR3aa: ASSLGQGNNYGYT

v_gene: TRBV9
abundance: few
CDR3aa: ASSVGSGGVGEQF

v_gene: TRBV4-3
abundance: many
CDR3aa: ASSQGAWGADGYT

v_gene: TRBV14
abundance: few
CDR3aa: ASSPGIAGTRYNEQF

v_gene: TRBV7-8
abundance: many
CDR3aa: ASSLARLAGYHYEQY

v_gene: TRBV6-2/TRBV6-3
abundance: -
CDR3aa: ASSYVAVRISNQPQH

v_gene: TRBV7-9
abundance: many
CDR3aa: ASSATEAF

v_gene: TRBV20-1
abundance: many
CDR3aa: SASSGTGRKTQY

v_gene: TRBV5-4
abundance: few
CDR3aa: ASSLGGEETQY

v_gene: TRBV4-3
abundance: many
CDR3aa: ASSQGTGVQETQY

v_gene: TRBV7-2
abundance: -
CDR3aa: ASSPLRGSGTEAF

v_gene: TRBV9
abundance: -
CDR3aa: ASSVGLAGGVTGELF

v_gene: TRBV12-3/TRBV12-4
abundance: many
CDR3aa: ASRTGTGGITSTDTQY

v_gene: TRBV24-1
abundance: many
CDR3aa: ATSDRTGGSNYGYT

v_gene: TRBV4-2
abundance: few
CDR3aa: ASSQRGGTNEKLF

v_gene: TRBV20-1
abundance: -
CDR3aa: SVPPGQSYEQY

v_gene: TRBV6-2/TRBV6-3
abundance: -
CDR3aa: ASSYTTSTDTQY

v_gene: TRBV7-9
abundance: many
CDR3aa: ASSRTGRDEQF

v_gene: TRBV4-2
abundance: many
CDR3aa: ASSQEYTEAF

v_gene: TRBV3-1
abundance: -
CDR3aa: ASSQDPRASPNEKLF

v_gene: TRBV5-5
abundance: few
CDR3aa: ASSSSYTRDGMRETQY

v_gene: TRBV7-9
abundance: many
CDR3aa: ASSRQGVYGYT

v_gene: TRBV5-5
abundance: few
CDR3aa: ASSFETSKSSYEQY

v_gene: TRBV12-3/TRBV12-4
abundance: many
CDR3aa: ASSPTGNPTYNEQF

v_gene: TRBV25-1
abundance: many
CDR3aa: ASSVTGAADEQY

v_gene: TRBV5-1
abundance: many
CDR3aa: ASSPRGAPEAF